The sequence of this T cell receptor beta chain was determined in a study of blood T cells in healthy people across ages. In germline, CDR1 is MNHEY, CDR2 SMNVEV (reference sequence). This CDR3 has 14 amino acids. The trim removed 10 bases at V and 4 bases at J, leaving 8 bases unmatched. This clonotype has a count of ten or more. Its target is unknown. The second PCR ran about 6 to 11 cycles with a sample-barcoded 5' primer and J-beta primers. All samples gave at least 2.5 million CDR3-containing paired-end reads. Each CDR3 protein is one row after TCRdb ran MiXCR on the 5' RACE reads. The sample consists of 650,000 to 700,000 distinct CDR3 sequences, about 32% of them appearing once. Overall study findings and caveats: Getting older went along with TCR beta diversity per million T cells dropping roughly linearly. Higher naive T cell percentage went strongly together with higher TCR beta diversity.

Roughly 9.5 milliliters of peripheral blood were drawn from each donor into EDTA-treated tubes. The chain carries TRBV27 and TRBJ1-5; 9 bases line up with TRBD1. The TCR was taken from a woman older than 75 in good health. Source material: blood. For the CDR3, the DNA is TGTGCCACCTCTCCCGGGACAGGGAATCAGCCCCAGCATTTT. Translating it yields CATSPGTGNQPQHF.